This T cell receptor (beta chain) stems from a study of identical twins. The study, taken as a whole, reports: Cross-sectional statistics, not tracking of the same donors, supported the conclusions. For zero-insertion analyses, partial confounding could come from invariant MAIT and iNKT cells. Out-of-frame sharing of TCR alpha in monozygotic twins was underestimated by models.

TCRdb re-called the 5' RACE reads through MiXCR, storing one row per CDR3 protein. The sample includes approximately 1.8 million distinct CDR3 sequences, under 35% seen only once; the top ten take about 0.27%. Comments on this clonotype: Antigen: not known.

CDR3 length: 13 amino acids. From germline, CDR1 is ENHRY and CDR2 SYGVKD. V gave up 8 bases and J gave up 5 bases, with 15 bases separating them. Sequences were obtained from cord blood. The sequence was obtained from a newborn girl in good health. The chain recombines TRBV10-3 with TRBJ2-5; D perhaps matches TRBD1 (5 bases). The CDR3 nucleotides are TGTGCCATCGGCCGACAGCCAGGGGAGACCCAGTACTTC. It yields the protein CAIGRQPGETQYF.